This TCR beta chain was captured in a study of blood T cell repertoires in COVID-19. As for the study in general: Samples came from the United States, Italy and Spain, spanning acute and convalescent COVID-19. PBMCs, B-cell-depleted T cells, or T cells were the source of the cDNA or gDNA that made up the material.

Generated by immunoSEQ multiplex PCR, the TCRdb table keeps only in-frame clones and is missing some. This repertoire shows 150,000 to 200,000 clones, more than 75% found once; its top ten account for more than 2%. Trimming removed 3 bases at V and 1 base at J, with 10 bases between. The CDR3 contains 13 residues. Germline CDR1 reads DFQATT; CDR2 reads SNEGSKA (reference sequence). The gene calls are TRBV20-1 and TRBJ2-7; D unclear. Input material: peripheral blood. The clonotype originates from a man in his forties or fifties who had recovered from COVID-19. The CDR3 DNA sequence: TGCAGTGCTAGTCCCCCTCCTTCCTACGAGCAGTACTTC. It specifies CSASPPPSYEQYF.